This is a list of T cell receptor beta chains from one sample in a study of blood T cell repertoires in COVID-19. The data were produced by immunoSEQ multiplex PCR, yet TCRdb's version contains in-frame clones alone and is incomplete. The sample lists approximately 200,000 clones; about nine tenths were seen once. The sequenced sample was PBMCs or T cells enriched from blood (not recorded which). The receptors here all came from a young man who had recovered from COVID-19. Each CDR3 is given with its conserved first and last residue. D genes are given only for firm matches. Only some rows state a clone size, as once, few, many or a class for expanded clones.

clone_size: .; d_call: .; j_call: TRBJ1-6; cdr3_length: 16; v_call: TRBV11-3; cdr3_nt: TGTGCCAGCAGCTTAGGCTACAGGGTAGGAAATTCACCCCTCCACTTT; cdr3_aa: CASSLGYRVGNSPLHF
clone_size: .; d_call: TRBD2; j_call: TRBJ2-2; cdr3_length: 19; v_call: TRBV15; cdr3_nt: TGTGCCACCAGCAGAGCTGGGGTAGCGGGAGGGGATTTAGCCGGGGAGCTGTTTTTT; cdr3_aa: CATSRAGVAGGDLAGELFF
clone_size: .; d_call: TRBD1; j_call: TRBJ1-2; cdr3_length: 14; v_call: TRBV25-1; cdr3_nt: TGTGCCAGCAGTGTAAGGGGGCAATTTGGTGGCTACACCTTC; cdr3_aa: CASSVRGQFGGYTF
clone_size: once; d_call: TRBD1; j_call: TRBJ1-2; cdr3_length: 15; v_call: TRBV27; cdr3_nt: TGTGCCAGCAGTTTCACGGCAGGGGGCAACTATGGCTACACCTTC; cdr3_aa: CASSFTAGGNYGYTF
clone_size: .; d_call: .; j_call: TRBJ1-2; cdr3_length: 14; v_call: TRBV5-1; cdr3_nt: TGCGCCAGCAGCTTGGCCCCGGGGAACTATGGCTACACCTTC; cdr3_aa: CASSLAPGNYGYTF
clone_size: .; d_call: .; j_call: TRBJ2-1; cdr3_length: 14; v_call: TRBV30; cdr3_nt: TGTGCCTGGAGCCAATGGGCTTCCCACAATGAGCAGTTCTTC; cdr3_aa: CAWSQWASHNEQFF
clone_size: .; d_call: TRBD1; j_call: TRBJ1-4; cdr3_length: 14; v_call: TRBV5-4; cdr3_nt: TGTGCCAGCAGCGGGGACAGGGTCGGTGAAAAACTGTTTTTT; cdr3_aa: CASSGDRVGEKLFF
clone_size: .; d_call: .; j_call: TRBJ2-7; cdr3_length: 14; v_call: TRBV7-8; cdr3_nt: TGTGCCAGCAGCTTGAGGCAGGGGACCTACGAGCAGTACTTC; cdr3_aa: CASSLRQGTYEQYF
clone_size: .; d_call: TRBD1; j_call: TRBJ1-1; cdr3_length: 14; v_call: TRBV25-1; cdr3_nt: TGTGCCAGCAGTGGGGGACAGGGAAACACTGAAGCTTTCTTT; cdr3_aa: CASSGGQGNTEAFF
clone_size: .; d_call: .; j_call: TRBJ2-7; cdr3_length: 14; v_call: TRBV6-5; cdr3_nt: TGTGCCAGCAGTAGGAGTGAAATCTCCTACGAGCAGTACTTC; cdr3_aa: CASSRSEISYEQYF
clone_size: .; d_call: .; j_call: TRBJ2-7; cdr3_length: 11; v_call: TRBV12-3/TRBV12-4; cdr3_nt: TGTGCCAGCAGCCCGTTATACGAGCAGTACTTC; cdr3_aa: CASSPLYEQYF
clone_size: .; d_call: TRBD1; j_call: TRBJ1-6; cdr3_length: 17; v_call: TRBV6-1; cdr3_nt: TGTGCCAGCAGTGGACGGACAGGTGGTCGAAATAATTCACCCCTCCACTTT; cdr3_aa: CASSGRTGGRNNSPLHF
clone_size: .; d_call: TRBD1; j_call: TRBJ2-7; cdr3_length: 16; v_call: TRBV14; cdr3_nt: TGTGCCAGCAGCCCAACAAGTCGGACAGGGGTAAACGAGCAGTACTTC; cdr3_aa: CASSPTSRTGVNEQYF
clone_size: .; d_call: TRBD2; j_call: TRBJ2-4; cdr3_length: 16; v_call: TRBV5-6; cdr3_nt: TGTGCCAGCAGCTTCCGACTAGCGGGGGGACCAAACATTCAGTACTTC; cdr3_aa: CASSFRLAGGPNIQYF
clone_size: .; d_call: .; j_call: TRBJ1-5; cdr3_length: 13; v_call: TRBV7-6; cdr3_nt: TGTGCCAGCAGCTCAGGATGGGATCAGCCCCAGCATTTT; cdr3_aa: CASSSGWDQPQHF
clone_size: .; d_call: TRBD2; j_call: TRBJ2-1; cdr3_length: 15; v_call: TRBV9; cdr3_nt: TGTGCCAGCAGCGTTAGGTCTAGCGGGAGTGGTGAGCAGTTCTTC; cdr3_aa: CASSVRSSGSGEQFF
clone_size: .; d_call: .; j_call: TRBJ2-7; cdr3_length: 17; v_call: TRBV7-2; cdr3_nt: TGTGCCAGCAGCTTAAATCTTGCAGCGAAACTTTCCTACGAGCAGTACTTC; cdr3_aa: CASSLNLAAKLSYEQYF
clone_size: .; d_call: .; j_call: TRBJ1-1; cdr3_length: 16; v_call: TRBV28; cdr3_nt: TGTGCCAGCAGTTCCCGGACAGCCTTGCTAAACACTGAAGCTTTCTTT; cdr3_aa: CASSSRTALLNTEAFF
clone_size: .; d_call: .; j_call: TRBJ2-7; cdr3_length: 14; v_call: TRBV7-2; cdr3_nt: TGTGCCAGCAGCTTCCCAGGGTTTTCCTACGAGCAGTACTTC; cdr3_aa: CASSFPGFSYEQYF
clone_size: .; d_call: .; j_call: TRBJ1-1; cdr3_length: 18; v_call: TRBV10-3; cdr3_nt: TGTGCCATCAGTGAGTCGGTGTTTATTATGAGCCAGAACACTGAAGCTTTCTTT; cdr3_aa: CAISESVFIMSQNTEAFF
clone_size: .; d_call: TRBD1; j_call: TRBJ1-2; cdr3_length: 15; v_call: TRBV7-9; cdr3_nt: TGTGCCAGCAGCCAAGGGACAGGGGCTAACTATGGCTACACCTTC; cdr3_aa: CASSQGTGANYGYTF
clone_size: .; d_call: TRBD2; j_call: TRBJ2-3; cdr3_length: 19; v_call: TRBV20-1; cdr3_nt: TGCAGTGCTAGTTCGCTAGCGGGAGACAGGCGCTGGGGCACAGATACGCAGTATTTT; cdr3_aa: CSASSLAGDRRWGTDTQYF
clone_size: .; d_call: TRBD1; j_call: TRBJ1-2; cdr3_length: 14; v_call: TRBV6-2/TRBV6-3; cdr3_nt: TGTGCCAGCAGTTACCAAGGGACAGATCGCGGCTACACCTTC; cdr3_aa: CASSYQGTDRGYTF
clone_size: .; d_call: .; j_call: TRBJ2-1; cdr3_length: 12; v_call: TRBV6-2/TRBV6-3; cdr3_nt: TGTGCCAGCAGTTACCGGAGGGGGCGGCAGTTCTTC; cdr3_aa: CASSYRRGRQFF
clone_size: .; d_call: .; j_call: TRBJ1-1; cdr3_length: 13; v_call: TRBV29-1; cdr3_nt: TGCAGCGTTGAACAGTACGAGAACACTGAAGCTTTCTTT; cdr3_aa: CSVEQYENTEAFF
clone_size: .; d_call: .; j_call: TRBJ2-3; cdr3_length: 13; v_call: TRBV4-3; cdr3_nt: TGCGCCAGCAGTCAACCAGGGACAGATACGCAGTATTTT; cdr3_aa: CASSQPGTDTQYF
clone_size: once; d_call: .; j_call: TRBJ1-2; cdr3_length: 15; v_call: TRBV5-5; cdr3_nt: TGTGCCAGCAGCTCCAGTCGACAGAACCTGGGGGGCTACACCTTC; cdr3_aa: CASSSSRQNLGGYTF
clone_size: .; d_call: .; j_call: TRBJ1-6; cdr3_length: 16; v_call: TRBV15; cdr3_nt: TGTGCCACCAGCAGAGTAGGACGGGGGAATAATTCACCCCTCCACTTT; cdr3_aa: CATSRVGRGNNSPLHF
clone_size: .; d_call: TRBD1; j_call: TRBJ1-2; cdr3_length: 12; v_call: TRBV19; cdr3_nt: TGTGCCAGTAGACAGGGGACGGATGGCTACACCTTC; cdr3_aa: CASRQGTDGYTF
clone_size: once; d_call: .; j_call: TRBJ1-6; cdr3_length: 15; v_call: TRBV4-3; cdr3_nt: TGCGCCAGCAGCCCAAACAGGGCAGGTAATTCACCCCTCCACTTT; cdr3_aa: CASSPNRAGNSPLHF
clone_size: .; d_call: .; j_call: TRBJ1-2; cdr3_length: 13; v_call: TRBV3-1/TRBV3-2; cdr3_nt: TGTGCCAGCAGCCCGGGAATCAACTATGGCTACACCTTC; cdr3_aa: CASSPGINYGYTF
clone_size: .; d_call: .; j_call: TRBJ2-2; cdr3_length: 13; v_call: TRBV19; cdr3_nt: TGTGCCAGTAGTAGGACTGACACGGGGGAGCTGTTTTTT; cdr3_aa: CASSRTDTGELFF
clone_size: .; d_call: .; j_call: TRBJ2-2; cdr3_length: 15; v_call: TRBV9; cdr3_nt: TGTGCCAGCAGCGTCCTCTGGCGGGATGAGGGGGAGCTGTTTTTT; cdr3_aa: CASSVLWRDEGELFF
clone_size: .; d_call: TRBD2; j_call: TRBJ2-1; cdr3_length: 19; v_call: TRBV4-1; cdr3_nt: TGCGCCAGCAGCCAATTTTCTAGCGGGGGGCAACGAGCTGACAATGAGCAGTTCTTC; cdr3_aa: CASSQFSSGGQRADNEQFF
clone_size: .; d_call: TRBD1; j_call: TRBJ1-3; cdr3_length: 12; v_call: TRBV5-8; cdr3_nt: TGTGCCAGCAGCTTTTCCGGGACAGAGCATCGTTTT; cdr3_aa: CASSFSGTEHRF
clone_size: .; d_call: .; j_call: TRBJ2-7; cdr3_length: 15; v_call: TRBV7-8; cdr3_nt: TGTGCCAGCAACTCCGGGCCCAGGGGGGCGAACGAGCAGTACTTC; cdr3_aa: CASNSGPRGANEQYF
clone_size: .; d_call: .; j_call: TRBJ1-1; cdr3_length: 13; v_call: TRBV6-4; cdr3_nt: TGTGCCAGCAGCGAACAGGGCGGCACTGAAGCTTTCTTT; cdr3_aa: CASSEQGGTEAFF
clone_size: .; d_call: TRBD2; j_call: TRBJ2-3; cdr3_length: 16; v_call: TRBV2; cdr3_nt: TGTGCCAGCAGTGCTGGACTAGCGGGTAATTCGGATACGCAGTATTTT; cdr3_aa: CASSAGLAGNSDTQYF
clone_size: .; d_call: TRBD1; j_call: TRBJ2-3; cdr3_length: 15; v_call: TRBV19; cdr3_nt: TGTGCCAGTAGTCAGAGGACAGGCTTCACAGATACGCAGTATTTT; cdr3_aa: CASSQRTGFTDTQYF
clone_size: .; d_call: TRBD2; j_call: TRBJ2-1; cdr3_length: 16; v_call: TRBV3-1/TRBV3-2; cdr3_nt: TGTGCCAGCAGCCGAGTTGGACTAGCGGGAGGAAGTGAGCAGTTCTTC; cdr3_aa: CASSRVGLAGGSEQFF
clone_size: .; d_call: TRBD2; j_call: TRBJ2-5; cdr3_length: 15; v_call: TRBV11-2; cdr3_nt: TGTGCCAGCAGCCCGCACCTAGCGGTACAAGAGACCCAGTACTTC; cdr3_aa: CASSPHLAVQETQYF
clone_size: .; d_call: TRBD1; j_call: TRBJ2-3; cdr3_length: 16; v_call: TRBV10-3; cdr3_nt: TGTGCCATCAGTGAGCTGTGGACAGGGGGACAAGATACGCAGTATTTT; cdr3_aa: CAISELWTGGQDTQYF
clone_size: .; d_call: .; j_call: TRBJ1-3; cdr3_length: 13; v_call: TRBV3-1/TRBV3-2; cdr3_nt: TGTGCCAGCAGCCCAGGGGCGGGAAACACCATATATTTT; cdr3_aa: CASSPGAGNTIYF
clone_size: .; d_call: .; j_call: TRBJ1-5; cdr3_length: 16; v_call: TRBV15; cdr3_nt: TGTGCCACCAGCAGAGATCCCCGCGGGAGCAATCAGCCCCAGCATTTT; cdr3_aa: CATSRDPRGSNQPQHF
clone_size: few; d_call: .; j_call: TRBJ1-4; cdr3_length: 13; v_call: TRBV28; cdr3_nt: TGTGCCGGCCAGAGGGCGACTAATGAAAAACTGTTTTTT; cdr3_aa: CAGQRATNEKLFF
clone_size: .; d_call: .; j_call: TRBJ2-5; cdr3_length: 13; v_call: TRBV29-1; cdr3_nt: TGCAGCGTGTTAGGATTAAGGGGTGAGACCCAGTACTTC; cdr3_aa: CSVLGLRGETQYF
clone_size: .; d_call: TRBD1; j_call: TRBJ1-4; cdr3_length: 14; v_call: TRBV11-2; cdr3_nt: TGTGCCAGCAGCCTCCCCTCGGGACAGAAAAAACTGTTTTTT; cdr3_aa: CASSLPSGQKKLFF
clone_size: .; d_call: TRBD1; j_call: TRBJ2-7; cdr3_length: 15; v_call: TRBV19; cdr3_nt: TGTGCCAGTAGTATCGGACAGGGGGCAGCCTACGAGCAGTACTTC; cdr3_aa: CASSIGQGAAYEQYF
clone_size: .; d_call: .; j_call: TRBJ2-7; cdr3_length: 13; v_call: TRBV12-3/TRBV12-4; cdr3_nt: TGTGCCAGCAGAAATACGGGGTCCGGCGAGCAGTACTTC; cdr3_aa: CASRNTGSGEQYF
clone_size: .; d_call: TRBD1; j_call: TRBJ2-7; cdr3_length: 11; v_call: TRBV12-3/TRBV12-4; cdr3_nt: TGTGCCAGCAGGGCCGGGACAGGCCAGTACTTC; cdr3_aa: CASRAGTGQYF
clone_size: .; d_call: TRBD2; j_call: TRBJ2-1; cdr3_length: 22; v_call: TRBV4-3; cdr3_nt: TGCGCCAGCAGCCAAGTAGCCCCCGGGACAGGAAGAGCGGGAGGGCCCCGTAATGAGCAGTTCTTC; cdr3_aa: CASSQVAPGTGRAGGPRNEQFF
clone_size: .; d_call: TRBD1; j_call: TRBJ1-1; cdr3_length: 15; v_call: TRBV5-4; cdr3_nt: TGTGCCTGTAGACAGGGTCGTTTTGTGAACACTGAAGCTTTCTTT; cdr3_aa: CACRQGRFVNTEAFF
clone_size: .; d_call: .; j_call: TRBJ2-1; cdr3_length: 12; v_call: TRBV11-2; cdr3_nt: TGTGCCAGCAGCTCCCAGGTGCATGAGCAGTTCTTC; cdr3_aa: CASSSQVHEQFF